This T cell receptor (beta chain) was profiled in a study of T cell repertoires in cytomegalovirus infection. Study at large: CMV infection together with matching HLA type was indicated by public TCR beta signatures.

A single record per CDR3 protein comes from TCRdb applying MiXCR to the reads. The sample consists of fewer than 850,000 distinct CDR3 sequences, roughly 28% of them appearing once. Germline V CDR1 and CDR2: SGHVS, FQNEAQ. The length of the CDR3 is 16 residues. V was clipped by 1 base and J by 0 bases, with 10 bases between them. This clonotype was observed at least ten times. The antigen is undetermined. Sequenced here: cultured CD8+ T cells from PBMCs, sampled from culture after CMV antigen stimulation. The receptor comes from a human donor in good health (CMV status not recorded). Some clones in this sample may be carry-over from other donors' samples. The chain is built from TRBV7-8 and TRBJ2-1; D gene unclear. CDR3 in amino acids: CASSLVYGSSYNEQFF. Here the CDR3 DNA reads TGTGCCAGCAGCTTAGTTTACGGAAGCTCCTACAATGAGCAGTTCTTC.